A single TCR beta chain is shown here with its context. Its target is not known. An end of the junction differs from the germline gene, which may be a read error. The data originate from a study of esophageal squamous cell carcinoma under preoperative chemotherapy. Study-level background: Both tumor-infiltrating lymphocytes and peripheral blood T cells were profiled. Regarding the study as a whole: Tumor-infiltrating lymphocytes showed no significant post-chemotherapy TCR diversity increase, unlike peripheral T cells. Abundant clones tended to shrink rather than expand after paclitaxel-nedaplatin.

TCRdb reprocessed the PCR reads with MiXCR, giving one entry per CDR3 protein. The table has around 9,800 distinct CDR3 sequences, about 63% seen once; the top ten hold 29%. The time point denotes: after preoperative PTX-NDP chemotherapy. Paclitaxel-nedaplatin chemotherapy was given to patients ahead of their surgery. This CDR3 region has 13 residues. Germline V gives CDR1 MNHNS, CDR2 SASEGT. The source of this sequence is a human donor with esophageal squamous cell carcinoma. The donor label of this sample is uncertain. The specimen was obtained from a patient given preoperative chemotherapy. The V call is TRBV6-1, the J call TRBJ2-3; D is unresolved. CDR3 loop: CARGAEAKDTQYF. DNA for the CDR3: TGTGCCAGGGGCGCCGAGGCCAAAGACACGCAGTATTTC.